The clone carrying this T cell receptor beta chain was observed many times. Its specificity is unknown. TCRdb reprocessed the 5' RACE reads via MiXCR and lists one record per CDR3 protein. Of hundreds of thousands of distinct CDR3 sequences listed, around a sixth were seen once; the top ten hold about 18%. The CDR3 is 14 residues long. Germline V gene sequence: CDR1 DFQATT, CDR2 SNEGSKA (reference sequence). V lost 6 bases, J lost 1 base, and 16 bases lay in between. The data belong to a study of T cells after yellow fever vaccination. Looking at the study overall: SMART-Seq v4 Ultra Low Input prepared the low-cell-number fractions.

Study-level findings and limits: Compared with primary, the secondary response was weaker and peaked at day 5, not 15. Most primary-vaccination clones recurred post-booster (more than 95% CD4, more than 85% CD8). The appearance of a small share of clonotypes in both CD4 and CD8 compartments was observed.

This sample comprised PBMCs, obtained about 5 days after the first yellow fever vaccination. The sequence was obtained from a man aged 18 to 30 who received the YFV17D yellow fever vaccine. V gene TRBV20-1 combines with J gene TRBJ2-7; the D call may be TRBD1 or TRBD2 (5 bases each). Here the CDR3 DNA reads TGCAGTGCCCAGGGTGAGGGACGGTCCTACGAGCAGTACTTC. It encodes CSAQGEGRSYEQYF.